The present entry profiles one TCR beta chain with its context. Its antigen is not known. The data stem from a study of OX40 agonist ivuxolimab in advanced cancers. Measured with immunoSEQ multiplex PCR; TCRdb has only the in-frame clones, and not every one. The sample carries 35,000 to 40,000 clones, 65% to 85% recorded once. Study-level findings and limits: Circulating CD4+ and CD8+ T cells showed clonal expansion by week 6 at 0.1 to 3.0 mg/kg. Compared with CD4+, CD8+ T cells on average had more expanded clones.

Systemic immunosuppression or a history of autoimmune disease excluded patients. Trimming took 1 base from V and 1 from J, leaving 8 bases between them. Germline CDR1 and CDR2: SEHNR and FQNEAQ (reference sequence). This CDR3 contains 14 residues. Sequences were derived from CD4+ or CD8+ T cells sorted from blood, sampled in a trial of the OX40 agonist ivuxolimab. The chain has TRBV7-9 and TRBJ2-7; weak D call: TRBD2 (6 bases). This clonotype originated in an adult with an advanced solid tumor such as melanoma, head and neck, liver or kidney cancer. The CDR3 loop is CASSLGRGSYEQYF. CDR3 DNA: TGTGCCAGCAGCTTAGGACGGGGGTCCTACGAGCAGTACTTC.